The 20 T cell receptor beta chains below were found in one sample sequenced in a study of blood T cell repertoires in COVID-19. Assay: immunoSEQ multiplex PCR; the TCRdb copy retains only in-frame clones and omits some. The sample has 24,000 or so clones, over 75% seen once. The sequencing input was peripheral blood. These receptors all stem from a man aged 65-85 years in a cohort sampled during active COVID-19.

The chain couples TRBV3-1 (or the pseudogene TRBV3-2) to TRBJ2-3; no firm D call. Trimming left V 1 base short and J 3 bases short, with 5 bases between. Per the germline V gene, CDR1 is LGHDT and CDR2 is YNNKEL (reference sequence). There are 13 residues in the CDR3. CDR3 loop: CASSQVETDTQYF. The CDR3 DNA reads as TGTGCCAGCAGCCAAGTTGAGACAGATACGCAGTATTTT.

The chain has TRBV2 and TRBJ1-1; 8 nucleotides line up with TRBD1. Germline lookup yields CDR1 SNHLY and CDR2 FYNNEI. J was trimmed by 1 base and V by 7 bases; bases with no gene match: 8. The CDR3 spans 15 residues. The CDR3 DNA reads as TGTGCCAGCACCGGAGGGGACAGGCGGAACACTGAAGCTTTCTTT. Its translation: CASTGGDRRNTEAFF. Looking up the rest from reference TRBV2 and TRBJ1-1 gives the full variable domain: EPEVTQTPSHQVTQMGQEVILRCVPISNHLYFYWYRQILGQKVEFLVSFYNNEISEKSEIFDDQFSVERPDGSNFTLKIRSTKLEDSAMYFCASTGGDRRNTEAFFGQGTRLTVV.

This rearrangement joins TRBV5-1 to TRBJ2-5; 9 nucleotides align to TRBD1. CDR1 and CDR2 (germline): SGHRS, YFSETQ. The CDR3 is 17 residues long. After removal of 5 bases from V and 5 bases from J, the junction contained 16 bases not matched to a gene. In DNA form, the CDR3 reads TGCGCCAGCAGACCACCCGGGGCAACAGGGGGCGTGGAGACCCAGTACTTC. It specifies CASRPPGATGGVETQYF.

The chain employs TRBV2 and TRBJ1-2, with D maybe TRBD1 (5 bases). Trimming took 2 bases from V and 4 from J, leaving 11 bases between them. In germline, CDR1 is SNHLY, CDR2 FYNNEI. This CDR3 is built from 14 residues. CDR3 sequence: CASSERGAGYGYTF. The CDR3 DNA is TGTGCCAGCAGTGAACGCGGGGCTGGCTATGGCTACACCTTC.

V and J are TRBV7-2 and TRBJ2-1; 7 bases align to TRBD2. Unmatched junction bases numbered 5, after V lost 5 bases and J lost 1 base. Germline CDR1 SGHTA, CDR2 FQGNSA. This CDR3 region has 15 residues. CDR3 residues: CASSRSGTSYNEQFF. CDR3 DNA: TGTGCCAGCAGCCGGAGCGGGACTTCCTACAATGAGCAGTTCTTC.

The chain has TRBV18 and TRBJ2-5, with a weak D call TRBD1 (7 bases). This CDR3 region has 15 residues. Germline V gene lookup returns CDR1 KGHSH and CDR2 LQKENI. Trimming took off 2 bases at V and 2 bases at J, with 12 bases between the two ends. In nucleotides, the CDR3 is TGTGCCAGCTCACCATGGAGGGGGCAGCAAGAGACCCAGTACTTC. Its translation is CASSPWRGQQETQYF.

J is TRBJ1-1 and V is TRBV6-2 or TRBV6-3, with D unresolved. Germline V gives CDR1 MNHEY, CDR2 SVGEGT. The CDR3 sequence is 17 residues long. Trimming pared 0 bases from V and 1 base from J, leaving 15 bases between. The CDR3 DNA follows: TGTGCCAGCAGTTACTCGATTGGCAGGCCTTCGAACACTGAAGCTTTCTTT. The encoded protein is CASSYSIGRPSNTEAFF.

This clone was observed a few times. The chain joins TRBV5-1 to TRBJ1-1, with D possibly being TRBD1 (5 bases). V was shortened by 0 bases and J by 3 bases, with 12 bases between the two germline ends. This CDR3 has 15 residues. The germline gives CDR1 SGHRS, CDR2 YFSETQ. CDR3 in amino acids: CASSLVVGADTEAFF. CDR3 coding DNA: TGCGCCAGCAGCTTGGTAGTTGGGGCCGACACTGAAGCTTTCTTT.

The rearrangement uses TRBV10-3 and TRBJ2-2; D is unclear. Germline V gene sequence: CDR1 ENHRY, CDR2 SYGVKD. V was clipped by 0 bases and J by 3 bases, with 2 bases between them. The CDR3 runs to 13 residues. The CDR3 spells CAISESDTGELFF. CDR3 DNA: TGTGCCATCAGTGAGTCCGACACCGGGGAGCTGTTTTTT.

The V and J genes are TRBV4-1 and TRBJ2-3; the D is unclear. The CDR3 has 16 amino acids. The V gene lost 2 bases and the J gene lost 2 bases, with 14 bases spanning the gap. Germline V CDR1 and CDR2: MGHRA, YSYEKL. DNA for the CDR3: TGCGCCAGCAGCCAAATGTCCCAGCGAGCCACAGATACGCAGTATTTT. It codes for CASSQMSQRATDTQYF.

This chain joins TRBV7-8 and TRBJ1-2; D may be TRBD1 (6 bases). The CDR3 length is 15 residues. Trimming cost V 1 base and J 1 base, with 10 bases left between them. Germline lookup yields CDR1 SGHVS and CDR2 FQNEAQ. The chain's CDR3 is CASSLGTGFNYGYTF. In DNA form, the CDR3 reads TGTGCCAGCAGCTTAGGCACAGGGTTTAACTATGGCTACACCTTC.

This chain's CDR3 is CASSLSYGYTF. In nucleotides, the CDR3 is TGTGCCAGCAGTCTCAGCTATGGCTACACCTTC. The V call is TRBV28, the J call TRBJ1-2; D is uncertain. Germline lookup yields CDR1 MDHEN and CDR2 SYDVKM. CDR3 length equals 11 residues. V lost 5 bases and J lost 4, with 5 bases in between.

V usage is TRBV18 and J usage is TRBJ2-1; maybe TRBD1 (6 bases). V shed 6 bases and J shed 0 bases, with 15 bases lying between them. This CDR3 has 16 residues. The germline gives CDR1 KGHSH, CDR2 LQKENI. The CDR3 reads CASSWAGASSYNEQFF. CDR3 in DNA: TGTGCCAGCTCCTGGGCAGGGGCAAGCTCCTACAATGAGCAGTTCTTC.

This chain links TRBV28 with TRBJ2-7; maybe TRBD2 (5 bases). From germline, CDR1 is MDHEN and CDR2 SYDVKM. Trimming cost V 6 bases and J 3 bases, with 18 bases left between them. The CDR3 extends over 15 amino acids. The CDR3 is CASRPSDIGGYEQYF. The DNA for the CDR3 is TGTGCCAGCAGACCCTCTGACATAGGAGGCTACGAGCAGTACTTC.

The chain employs TRBV28 and TRBJ2-1; 14 bases are shared with TRBD2. With V trimmed by 8 bases and J by 9 bases, 6 bases remained unmatched. Per germline, CDR1 MDHEN and CDR2 SYDVKM. CDR3 length equals 14 residues. The CDR3 sequence is CASWTSGRLPEQFF. CDR3 nucleotides: TGTGCCAGCTGGACTAGCGGGAGGTTACCTGAGCAGTTCTTC.

The rearrangement uses TRBV2 and TRBJ2-2; D not resolved. V shed 6 bases and J shed 0 bases, with 14 bases lying between them. The CDR3 is made up of 16 amino acids. Germline CDR1 and CDR2: SNHLY and FYNNEI. For the CDR3, the DNA is TGTGCCAGCAGGAATGGCAGATTAACGAACACCGGGGAGCTGTTTTTT. This encodes CASRNGRLTNTGELFF.

V is TRBV18 and J is TRBJ2-7; 7 nucleotides agree with TRBD1. The junction had 7 bases not matched to a gene; V was cut back by 1 base and J by 7 bases. The CDR3 spans 14 residues. The germline gives CDR1 KGHSH, CDR2 LQKENI. The CDR3: CASSPLGQLEEQYF. The DNA for the CDR3 is TGTGCCAGCTCACCACTGGGACAGTTGGAGGAGCAGTACTTC.

The V and J genes are TRBV6-1 and TRBJ1-4, with 9 positions matching TRBD1. The CDR3 consists of 15 residues. The V gene end was trimmed by 1 base and the J gene end by 5 bases; junction bases not matched to a gene: 2. In germline, CDR1 is MNHNS, CDR2 SASEGT. The CDR3 is CASSEGGTGNEKLFF. For the CDR3, the DNA is TGTGCCAGCAGTGAAGGGGGGACAGGGAATGAAAAACTGTTTTTT.

The J gene is TRBJ2-1, the V gene TRBV5-1; 8 positions match TRBD2. The CDR3 is 15 residues long. The germline CDR1 and CDR2 sequences are SGHRS and YFSETQ. The V and J ends lost 2 bases and 6 bases, in that order; junction bases with no gene match: 7. CDR3 nucleotide sequence: TGCGCCAGCAGCTTCACCGGGACTAGTTCCAATGAGCAGTTCTTC. Protein sequence: CASSFTGTSSNEQFF.

V is TRBV9 and J is TRBJ2-1; the match to TRBD2 covers 8 bases. This CDR3 has 16 residues. V was clipped by 5 bases and J by 9 bases; unmatched bases: 16. Germline CDR1 and CDR2: SGDLS and YYNGEE. CDR3 sequence: CASRDSIPGGEGEQFF. CDR3 DNA sequence: TGTGCCAGCAGGGACTCGATCCCGGGAGGGGAAGGTGAGCAGTTCTTC.